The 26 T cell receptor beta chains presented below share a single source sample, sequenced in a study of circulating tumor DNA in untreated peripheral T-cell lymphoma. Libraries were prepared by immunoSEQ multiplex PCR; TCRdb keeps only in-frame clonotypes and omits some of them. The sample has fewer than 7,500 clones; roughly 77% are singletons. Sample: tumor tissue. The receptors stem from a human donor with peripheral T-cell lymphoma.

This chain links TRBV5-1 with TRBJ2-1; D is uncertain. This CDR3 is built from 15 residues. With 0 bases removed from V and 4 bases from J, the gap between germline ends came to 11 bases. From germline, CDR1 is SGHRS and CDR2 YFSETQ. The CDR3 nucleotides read TGCGCCAGCAGCTTGGAGTGGACGGCGTACAATGAGCAGTTCTTC. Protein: CASSLEWTAYNEQFF.

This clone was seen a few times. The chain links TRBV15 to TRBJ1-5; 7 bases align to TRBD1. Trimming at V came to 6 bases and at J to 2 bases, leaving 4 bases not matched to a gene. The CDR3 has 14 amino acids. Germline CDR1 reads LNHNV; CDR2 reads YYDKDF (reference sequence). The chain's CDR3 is CATRETGGNQPQHF. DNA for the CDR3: TGTGCCACCAGGGAAACAGGGGGCAATCAGCCCCAGCATTTT.

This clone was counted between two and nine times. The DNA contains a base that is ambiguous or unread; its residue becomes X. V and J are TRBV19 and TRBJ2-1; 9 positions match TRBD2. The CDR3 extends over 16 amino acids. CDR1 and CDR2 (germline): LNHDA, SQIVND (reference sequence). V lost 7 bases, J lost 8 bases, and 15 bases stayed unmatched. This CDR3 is CASKLRLAXVRDEQFF. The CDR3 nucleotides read TGTGCCAGTAAATTGAGACTAGCGGRGGTTCGCGATGAGCAGTTCTTC.

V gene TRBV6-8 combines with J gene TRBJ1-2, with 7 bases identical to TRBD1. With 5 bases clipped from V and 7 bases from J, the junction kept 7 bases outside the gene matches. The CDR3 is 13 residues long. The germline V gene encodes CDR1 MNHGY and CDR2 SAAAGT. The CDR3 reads CASSDREGSGYTF. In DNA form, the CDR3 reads TGTGCCAGCAGTGACAGGGAAGGAAGTGGCTACACCTTC.

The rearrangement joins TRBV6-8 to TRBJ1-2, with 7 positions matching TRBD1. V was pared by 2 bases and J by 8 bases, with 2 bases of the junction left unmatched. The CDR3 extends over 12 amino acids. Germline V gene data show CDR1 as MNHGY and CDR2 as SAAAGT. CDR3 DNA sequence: TGTGCCAGCAGTTACACAGGGGCCGGCTACACCTTC. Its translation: CASSYTGAGYTF.

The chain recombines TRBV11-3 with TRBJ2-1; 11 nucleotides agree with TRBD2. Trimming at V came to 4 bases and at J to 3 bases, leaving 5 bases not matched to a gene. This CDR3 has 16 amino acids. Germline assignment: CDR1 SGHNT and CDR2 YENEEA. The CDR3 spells CASSSLSGGVYNEQFF. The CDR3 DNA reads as TGTGCCAGCAGCTCTCTTAGCGGGGGGGTCTACAATGAGCAGTTCTTC.

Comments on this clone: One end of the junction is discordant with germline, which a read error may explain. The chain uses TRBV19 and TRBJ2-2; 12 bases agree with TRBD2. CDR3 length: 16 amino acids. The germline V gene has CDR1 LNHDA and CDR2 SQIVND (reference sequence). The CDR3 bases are TGTGCCAGTAGTATCCTAGCGGGGGGGAACCCCGGGGAGCTGTTTTTT. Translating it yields CASSILAGGNPGELFF.

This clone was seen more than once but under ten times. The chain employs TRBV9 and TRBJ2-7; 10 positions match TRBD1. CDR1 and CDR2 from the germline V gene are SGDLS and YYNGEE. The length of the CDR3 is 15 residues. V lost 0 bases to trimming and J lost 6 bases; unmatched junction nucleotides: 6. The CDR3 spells CASSVADRGFSEQYF. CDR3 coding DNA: TGTGCCAGCAGCGTAGCGGACAGGGGGTTTTCCGAGCAGTACTTC.

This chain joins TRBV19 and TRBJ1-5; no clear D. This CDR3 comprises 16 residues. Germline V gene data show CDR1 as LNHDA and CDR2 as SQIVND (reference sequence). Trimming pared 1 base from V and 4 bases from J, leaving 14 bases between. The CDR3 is CASSIVGVTENQPQHF. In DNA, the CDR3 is TGTGCCAGTAGTATAGTTGGAGTTACGGAGAATCAGCCCCAGCATTTT.

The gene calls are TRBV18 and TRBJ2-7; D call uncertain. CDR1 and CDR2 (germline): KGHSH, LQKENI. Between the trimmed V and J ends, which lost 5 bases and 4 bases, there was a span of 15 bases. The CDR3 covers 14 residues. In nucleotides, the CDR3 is TGTGCCAGCTCAAGCCCCGGGCTGATATACGAGCAGTACTTC. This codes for CASSSPGLIYEQYF.

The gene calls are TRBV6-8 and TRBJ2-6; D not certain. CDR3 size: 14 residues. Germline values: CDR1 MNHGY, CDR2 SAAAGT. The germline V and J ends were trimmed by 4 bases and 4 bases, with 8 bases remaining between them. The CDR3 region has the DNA TGTGCCAGCAGTTCCGGGTTGGGGGCCAACGTCCTGACTTTC. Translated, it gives CASSSGLGANVLTF.

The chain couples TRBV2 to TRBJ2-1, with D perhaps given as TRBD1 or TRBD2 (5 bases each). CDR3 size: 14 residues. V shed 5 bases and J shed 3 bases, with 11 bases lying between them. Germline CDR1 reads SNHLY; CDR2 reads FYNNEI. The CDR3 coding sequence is TGTGCCAGCAGTACTTGGGGGTTCTACAATGAGCAGTTCTTC. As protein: CASSTWGFYNEQFF.

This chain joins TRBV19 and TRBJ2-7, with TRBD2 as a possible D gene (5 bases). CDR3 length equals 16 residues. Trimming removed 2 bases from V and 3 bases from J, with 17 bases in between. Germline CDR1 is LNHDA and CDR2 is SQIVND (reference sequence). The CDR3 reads CASSISLNSGIYEQYF. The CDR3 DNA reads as TGTGCCAGTAGTATATCGTTGAACAGCGGCATCTACGAGCAGTACTTC.

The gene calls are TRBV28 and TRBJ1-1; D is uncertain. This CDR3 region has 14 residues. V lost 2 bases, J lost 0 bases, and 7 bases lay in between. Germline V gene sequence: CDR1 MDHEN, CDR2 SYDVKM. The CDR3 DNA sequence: TGTGCCAGCAGTTTAGGGATCATGAACACTGAAGCTTTCTTT. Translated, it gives CASSLGIMNTEAFF.

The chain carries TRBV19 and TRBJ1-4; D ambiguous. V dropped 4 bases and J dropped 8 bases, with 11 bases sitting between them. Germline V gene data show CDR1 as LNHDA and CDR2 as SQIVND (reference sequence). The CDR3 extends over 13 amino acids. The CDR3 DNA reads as TGTGCCAGTAGTACGTCCGTGAACGAAAAACTGTTTTTT. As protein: CASSTSVNEKLFF. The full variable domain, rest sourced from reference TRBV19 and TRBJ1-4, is DGGITQSPKYLFRKEGQNVTLSCEQNLNHDAMYWYRQDPGQGLRLIYYSQIVNDFQKGDIAEGYSVSREKKESFPLTVTSAQKNPTAFYLCASSTSVNEKLFFGSGTQLSVL.

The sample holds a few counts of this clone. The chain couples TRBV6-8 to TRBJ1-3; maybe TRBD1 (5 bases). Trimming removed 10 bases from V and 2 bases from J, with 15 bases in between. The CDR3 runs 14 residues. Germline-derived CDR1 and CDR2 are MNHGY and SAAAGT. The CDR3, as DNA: TGTGCCATCAATAGGCAGGGCCCTGGAAACACCATATATTTT. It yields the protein CAINRQGPGNTIYF.

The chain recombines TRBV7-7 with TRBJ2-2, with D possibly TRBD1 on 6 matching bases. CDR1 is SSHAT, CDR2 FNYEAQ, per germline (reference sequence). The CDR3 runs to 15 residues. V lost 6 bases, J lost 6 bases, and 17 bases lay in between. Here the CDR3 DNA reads TGTGCCAGCAGTTCGACAGGCATCCCCGCCGGGGAGCTGTTTTTT. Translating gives CASSSTGIPAGELFF.

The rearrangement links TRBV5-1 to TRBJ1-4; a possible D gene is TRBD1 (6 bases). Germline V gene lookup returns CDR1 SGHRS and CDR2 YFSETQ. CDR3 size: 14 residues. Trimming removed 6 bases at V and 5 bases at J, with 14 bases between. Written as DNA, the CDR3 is TGCGCCAGCAACTTAGGGGGGGAAAATGAAAAACTGTTTTTT. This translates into CASNLGGENEKLFF.

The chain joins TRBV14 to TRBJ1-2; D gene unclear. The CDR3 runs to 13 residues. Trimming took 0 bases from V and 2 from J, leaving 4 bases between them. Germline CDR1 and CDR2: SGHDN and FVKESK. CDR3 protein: CASSQDLNYGYTF. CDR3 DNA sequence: TGTGCCAGCAGCCAAGATTTGAACTATGGCTACACCTTC. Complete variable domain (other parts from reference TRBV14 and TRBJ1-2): EAGVTQFPSHSVIEKGQTVTLRCDPISGHDNLYWYRRVMGKEIKFLLHFVKESKQDESGMPNNRFLAERTGGTYSTLKVQPAELEDSGVYFCASSQDLNYGYTFGSGTRLTVV.

The CDR3 spells CASSLNYGTGREKLFF. In DNA form, the CDR3 reads TGTGCCAGCAGCTTAAATTACGGGACAGGCCGTGAAAAACTGTTTTTT. The chain joins TRBV11-3 to TRBJ1-4; TRBD1 aligns across 8 bases. The CDR3 contains 16 residues. The V and J ends lost 2 bases and 7 bases, in that order; junction bases with no gene match: 9. The germline CDR1 and CDR2 sequences are SGHNT and YENEEA. Variable domain in full (rest from reference TRBV11-3 and TRBJ1-4): EAGVVQSPRYKIIEKKQPVAFWCNPISGHNTLYWYLQNLGQGPELLIRYENEEAVDDSQLPKDRFSAERLKGVDSTLKIQPAELGDSAVYLCASSLNYGTGREKLFFGSGTQLSVL.

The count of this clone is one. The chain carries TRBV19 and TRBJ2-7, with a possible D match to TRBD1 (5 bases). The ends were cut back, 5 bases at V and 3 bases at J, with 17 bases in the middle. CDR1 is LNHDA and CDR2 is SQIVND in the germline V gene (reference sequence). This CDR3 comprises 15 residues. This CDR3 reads CASSSLKQGRYEQYF. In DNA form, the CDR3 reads TGTGCCAGTAGTTCCCTCAAGCAGGGTCGCTACGAGCAGTACTTC.

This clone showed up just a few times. The CDR3 bases are TGTGCCAGCAGCCCATGGGACAGAGACGTCCTGACTTTC. It codes for CASSPWDRDVLTF. The V and J genes are TRBV14 and TRBJ2-6; 7 bases agree with TRBD1. The junction had 5 bases not matched to a gene; V was cut back by 4 bases and J by 11 bases. The CDR3 loop spans 13 amino acids. Germline V gene sequence: CDR1 SGHDN, CDR2 FVKESK.

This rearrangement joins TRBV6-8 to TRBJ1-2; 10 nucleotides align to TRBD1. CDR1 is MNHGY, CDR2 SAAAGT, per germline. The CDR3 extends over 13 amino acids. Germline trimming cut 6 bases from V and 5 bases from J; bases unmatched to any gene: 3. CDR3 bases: TGTGCCAGCAGGGGGACAGGGGAATATGGCTACACCTTC. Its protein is CASRGTGEYGYTF.

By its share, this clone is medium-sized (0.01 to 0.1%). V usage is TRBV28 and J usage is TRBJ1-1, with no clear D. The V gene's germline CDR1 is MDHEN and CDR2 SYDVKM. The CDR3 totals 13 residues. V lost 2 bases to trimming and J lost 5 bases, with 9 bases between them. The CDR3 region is CASSLGRWTEAFF. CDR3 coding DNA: TGTGCCAGCAGTTTAGGCAGGTGGACTGAAGCTTTCTTT.

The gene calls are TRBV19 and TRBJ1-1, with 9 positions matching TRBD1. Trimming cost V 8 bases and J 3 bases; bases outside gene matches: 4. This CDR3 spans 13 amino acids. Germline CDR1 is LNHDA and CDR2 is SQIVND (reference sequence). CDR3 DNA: TGTGCCAGTCAGGACAGGGGCGACACTGAAGCTTTCTTT. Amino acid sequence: CASQDRGDTEAFF.

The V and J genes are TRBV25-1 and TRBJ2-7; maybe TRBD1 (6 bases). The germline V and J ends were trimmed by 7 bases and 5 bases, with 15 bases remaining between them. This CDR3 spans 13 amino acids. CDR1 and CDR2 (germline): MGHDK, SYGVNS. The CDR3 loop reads CASMDSPPHEQYF. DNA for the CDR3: TGTGCCAGCATGGACAGCCCGCCCCACGAGCAGTACTTC.